The T cell receptor beta chain described here comes from a study of shared clonotypes between healthy human individuals (dated by TCRdb to the early 2020s). In terms of the full investigation: A couple of women and three men aged 18 to 49 years were included in the cohort. For each donor, three plates each were used for CD4 naive and CD4 memory, two plates were used for CD8 naive, and one plate was used for CD8 memory. The study deeply sequenced blood TCR repertoires of about five healthy adults to estimate repertoire size and the extent of clonotype sharing between individuals. Libraries were prepared and TCR repertoires were sequenced by different laboratories using diverse techniques, in order to increase sequencing depth and limit assay-specific biases. Per donor, leukapheresis produced somewhere between about 0.9 and 9 billion PBMCs.

This clone was recorded once. Its antigen remains undetermined. No base quality information exists; no much larger clone differs at one position. Distinct nucleotide sequences in the sample also encode this CDR3. TCR CDR3 regions were amplified from genomic DNA by multiplex PCR using the deep immunoSEQ assay. Extracted genomic DNA from each cell subset was distributed evenly across all wells of several immunoSEQ 96-well plates, and each plate was treated as a replicate. For sorted subsets, roughly 0.2 ug genomic DNA, equal to some 28,000 T cell genomes, was loaded into each replicate PCR. The purified libraries were quantified using a Qubit 3.0 fluorometer, sized with a Bioanalyzer 2100, and then quantified again using the KAPA Library Quantification kit. Every immunoSEQ 96-well plate was sequenced on a separate single-read 150-cycle Illumina NextSeq 550 flow cell. The paper's processing steps were these. Because only junctional sequences without quality scores were contained in the immunoSEQ output, filtering matching that applied to full-length reads could not be performed. To assign V/J genes and CDR3, sequences were annotated using PyIR, a Python wrapper for IgBLAST v1.9, with IMGT germline references. Reads were removed for weak V/J assignments (E-value above 1e-6), missing CDR3, stop codons, out-of-frame junctions, or ambiguous translated residues. V3J clonotypes were defined as sequences sharing the same inferred V gene, J gene, and CDR3 amino acid sequence. The percentage overlap between two repertoires was calculated by dividing the number of shared unique clonotypes by the size of the smaller repertoire. Repertoire richness was assessed with RTK rarefaction, the Chao1 estimator, and Recon v2.1 estimates of unobserved clonotypes. Generation probabilities were computed with OLGA for all TCRbeta clonotypes obtained by the gDNA method from four donors. What TCRdb holds here is the immuneACCESS table cut down to in-frame rearrangements. Part of the clones is not present; checked against another copy, under half of the missing clones reflect an unresolved V gene, and the others are unexplained. V, J and clone size reflect that table, while D and trimming were determined from the DNA. This sample lists about 1.1 million clones; 75% to 85% were detected once. The ten top clones hold more than 0.45% of the sample.

The study at large found these results: The genetic and exposure-history diversity represented was limited by the small number of donors. Sampling was limited to blood, and TCR repertoires in tissue likely differ from TCR repertoires in blood. Pairwise subsampling indicated that sequencing depth was expected to affect the degree of clonotype sharing among donors. Approximately 5% of naive CD4, 3.5% of naive CD8, around 2.3% of memory CD4, and roughly 0.4% of memory CD8 clonotypes were shared across several donors. Higher generation probabilities were observed for clonotypes shared by all four sorted-subset donors than for non-shared clonotypes. Naive subsets generally had larger estimated clonotype richness than memory subsets did. Even with the large sequencing depth, rarefaction of the sorted-subset datasets indicated that sequencing was incomplete.

Unmatched junction bases come to 3, with V trimmed by 0 bases and J by 5 bases. The germline V gene encodes CDR1 SGHRS and CDR2 YFSETQ. From the cysteine through the phenylalanine, the CDR3 covers 14 amino acids. Only the CDR3 DNA stays, 42 bases, in frame from base 1. The donors were healthy, HIV-negative adults who had no recently reported acute infections or vaccinations. All donors were Caucasian adults living in Nashville, Tennessee, USA. Magnetic negative selection was used to enrich CD4+ T cells, after which naive cells were positively selected on CD45RA and the negative fraction became the memory subset. After blood collection by leukapheresis, PBMCs were isolated using Ficoll-Histopaque density gradient centrifugation and then cryopreserved in the vapor phase of liquid nitrogen. Analytical flow cytometry was used to check the purity and quantity of each magnetically sorted T cell population. Genomic DNA was isolated from every sorted fraction and measured by UV absorbance on a Nanodrop 2000c.

The source is a man younger than 30 in good health. Some clones in this sample may be carry-over from other donors' samples. The chain employs TRBV5-1 and TRBJ1-1; 8 central nucleotides agree with TRBD1. The sequencing sample was made of memory CD4+ T cells from PBMCs. Explained via the paper, the cell subset or site label denotes: CD45RA-negative fraction. DNA sequence: TGCGCCAGCAGCTTGGGGCAGGGGGCAACTGAAGCTTTCTTT. The encoded protein is CASSLGQGATEAFF.